These 18 T cell receptor beta chains came from one sample sequenced in a study of blood T cell repertoires in COVID-19. Sequencing was performed with immunoSEQ multiplex PCR; in TCRdb, only in-frame clones are kept and a portion is missing. The profile shows roughly 140,000 clones, 84% of them singletons. The source material was PBMCs or T cells enriched from blood (not recorded which). These TCRs come from a woman aged 45 to 65 who had been exposed to COVID-19.

The sample holds a few counts of this clone. The J gene is TRBJ1-4, the V gene TRBV3-1 (or the pseudogene TRBV3-2); tentative D call: TRBD1 (6 bases). The CDR3 covers 14 residues. CDR1 is LGHDT and CDR2 is YNNKEL in the germline V gene (reference sequence). V lost 5 bases, J lost 4 bases, and 11 bases lay in between. CDR3 residues: CASSRTASNEKLFF. Here the CDR3 DNA reads TGTGCCAGCAGCAGGACAGCAAGTAATGAAAAACTGTTTTTT.

The gene calls are TRBV19 and TRBJ2-7, with 9 bases lining up with TRBD1. This CDR3 has 13 amino acids. CDR1 is LNHDA and CDR2 is SQIVND in the germline V gene (reference sequence). V shed 5 bases and J 2 bases; nucleotides not matched to a gene: 1. CDR3 coding DNA: TGTGCCAGTAGTCGGACAGGGGCCTACGAGCAGTACTTC. This encodes CASSRTGAYEQYF. The full variable domain, its missing parts supplied by reference TRBV19 and TRBJ2-7, is DGGITQSPKYLFRKEGQNVTLSCEQNLNHDAMYWYRQDPGQGLRLIYYSQIVNDFQKGDIAEGYSVSREKKESFPLTVTSAQKNPTAFYLCASSRTGAYEQYFGPGTRLTVT.

This clone was counted between two and nine times. V gene TRBV6-5 combines with J gene TRBJ2-1; 7 bases fit TRBD2. J lost 8 bases, V lost 6 bases, and 13 bases had no gene match. Per germline, CDR1 MNHEY and CDR2 SVGAGI. The CDR3 covers 15 residues. CDR3 region: CASRSGLLDVDEQFF. The CDR3 nucleotides are TGTGCCAGCAGGTCGGGACTACTGGACGTCGATGAGCAGTTCTTC.

The chain recombines TRBV6-5 with TRBJ1-2; TRBD1 might be the D (6 bases). V lost 7 bases and J lost 7, with 19 bases in between. The CDR3 runs 14 residues. The germline CDR1 and CDR2 sequences are MNHEY and SVGAGI. In DNA form, the CDR3 reads TGTGCCAGCAAAGCAAGACAGGAGGTGTCTGGCTACACCTTC. Translated, it gives CASKARQEVSGYTF.

The V call is TRBV7-3, the J call TRBJ2-2; 10 bases fit TRBD2. CDR1 is SGHTA and CDR2 is FQGTGA in the germline V gene. V lost 2 bases and J lost 9; bases outside the gene matches: 9. The CDR3 is 16 residues long. CDR3 sequence reads: CASSLAPLAGERELFF. In nucleotides, the CDR3 is TGTGCCAGCAGCTTAGCCCCCCTAGCGGGGGAAAGGGAGCTGTTTTTT.

This chain links TRBV7-8 with TRBJ2-1, with 10 bases identical to TRBD1. The germline gives CDR1 SGHVS, CDR2 FQNEAQ. V lost 5 bases to trimming and J lost 4 bases; unmatched junction nucleotides: 17. The length of the CDR3 is 19 residues. As DNA, the CDR3 is TGTGCCAGCAGCAACCCCAGCGGGACAGGGGAAGGGGCGTACAATGAGCAGTTCTTC. Its protein product is CASSNPSGTGEGAYNEQFF.

About this clone: This CDR3 is also generated by other DNA sequences in the sample. The V and J genes are TRBV9 and TRBJ2-3; 14 bases match TRBD2. Per the germline V gene, CDR1 is SGDLS and CDR2 is YYNGEE. This CDR3 spans 17 amino acids. With V trimmed by 0 bases and J by 1 base, 1 base remained unmatched. CDR3 DNA: TGTGCCAGCAGCGTAGTGGGACTAGCGGGGGGCACAGATACGCAGTATTTT. Its protein is CASSVVGLAGGTDTQYF.

The rearrangement uses TRBV19 and TRBJ2-2, with 8 positions matching TRBD2. V was pared by 6 bases and J by 6 bases, with 18 bases of the junction left unmatched. Germline CDR1 is LNHDA and CDR2 is SQIVND (reference sequence). The length of the CDR3 is 18 residues. CDR3 sequence: CASSPRVGGGPNPGELFF. CDR3 nucleotides: TGTGCCAGTAGCCCAAGGGTCGGCGGGGGGCCAAATCCCGGGGAGCTGTTTTTT.

This chain uses TRBV27 with TRBJ1-1; no clear D gene. Germline V gene data show CDR1 as MNHEY and CDR2 as SMNVEV (reference sequence). Trimming pared 3 bases from V and 3 bases from J, leaving 8 bases between. This CDR3 contains 13 residues. Here the CDR3 reads CASSFEGDTEAFF. CDR3 nucleotide sequence: TGTGCCAGCAGTTTCGAGGGCGACACTGAAGCTTTCTTT.

Here the CDR3 DNA reads TGTGCCAGTAGTATTGGAGGCAATCAGCCCCAGCATTTT. It yields the protein CASSIGGNQPQHF. The chain joins TRBV19 to TRBJ1-5; D gene ambiguous. The germline V and J ends were trimmed by 3 bases and 2 bases, with 5 bases remaining between them. Germline-derived CDR1 and CDR2 are LNHDA and SQIVND (reference sequence). The CDR3 is made up of 13 amino acids.

In its sample, this clone was seen once. This chain joins TRBV6-5 and TRBJ2-5; the D gene is possibly TRBD2 (7 bases). V was clipped by 0 bases and J by 4 bases, with 12 bases between them. The CDR3 extends over 15 amino acids. CDR1 is MNHEY and CDR2 is SVGAGI in the germline V gene. Here the CDR3 reads CASSYSRGGGETQYF. CDR3 DNA: TGTGCCAGCAGTTACTCGAGAGGGGGGGGAGAGACCCAGTACTTC.

V and J are TRBV7-2 and TRBJ1-1; D gene ambiguous. The CDR3 runs 14 residues. V was shortened by 5 bases and J by 3 bases, with 13 bases between the two germline ends. Germline values: CDR1 SGHTA, CDR2 FQGNSA. DNA for the CDR3: TGTGCCAGCAGCCGCGACTCTTCTGACACTGAAGCTTTCTTT. Encoded protein: CASSRDSSDTEAFF.

The chain has TRBV9 and TRBJ2-3; the match to TRBD2 covers 8 bases. Per the germline V gene, CDR1 is SGDLS and CDR2 is YYNGEE. This CDR3 contains 14 residues. V lost 7 bases to trimming and J lost 4 bases; unmatched junction nucleotides: 8. The CDR3 is CASGNSGTADTQYF. CDR3 DNA sequence: TGTGCCAGCGGTAATAGCGGGACCGCAGATACGCAGTATTTT. Drawing the rest from reference TRBV9 and TRBJ2-3, the complete variable domain is DSGVTQTPKHLITATGQRVTLRCSPRSGDLSVYWYQQSLDQGLQFLIQYYNGEERAKGNILERFSAQQFPDLHSELNLSSLELGDSALYFCASGNSGTADTQYFGPGTRLTVL.

J is TRBJ2-7 and V is TRBV30; D is perhaps TRBD1 (5 bases). The CDR3 is made up of 11 amino acids. V dropped 8 bases and J dropped 2 bases, with 10 bases sitting between them. Germline V gene data show CDR1 as GTSNPN and CDR2 as SVGIG (reference sequence). This chain's CDR3 is CAITGAYEQYF. The CDR3 nucleotides read TGTGCCATAACAGGAGCCTACGAGCAGTACTTC.

The chain is built from TRBV27 and TRBJ1-2; maybe TRBD1 (5 bases). CDR3 size: 12 residues. V was shortened by 5 bases and J by 5 bases, with 9 bases between the two germline ends. CDR1 and CDR2 (germline): MNHEY, SMNVEV (reference sequence). The CDR3 loop reads CASSHRPYGYTF. As DNA, the CDR3 is TGTGCCAGCAGTCACAGGCCTTATGGCTACACCTTC.

This clone turned up a few times. The chain combines TRBV6-5 with TRBJ1-1, with TRBD1 identical over 9 bases. Germline V CDR1 and CDR2: MNHEY, SVGAGI. V trimming: 6 bases; J trimming: 0 bases; junction bases outside the gene matches: 5. There are 15 residues in the CDR3. CDR3: CASRDRDRVNTEAFF. CDR3 bases: TGTGCCAGCAGGGATCGGGACAGGGTGAACACTGAAGCTTTCTTT.

The V and J genes are TRBV2 and TRBJ2-7; a weak D match, TRBD2 (6 bases). The CDR3 length is 13 residues. Germline loops: CDR1 SNHLY, CDR2 FYNNEI. V gave up 10 bases and J gave up 1 base, with 14 bases separating them. The CDR3 is CATIRSGSYEQYF. The CDR3 DNA reads as TGTGCCACCATTCGTAGCGGTTCCTACGAGCAGTACTTC.

This chain connects TRBV19 to TRBJ2-3; 10 nucleotides match TRBD2. Unmatched junction bases numbered 3, after V lost 2 bases and J lost 1 base. Germline V CDR1 and CDR2: LNHDA, SQIVND (reference sequence). This CDR3 region has 16 residues. The CDR3 DNA reads as TGTGCCAGTAGTATACGAGCGGGGGGGGGCACAGATACGCAGTATTTT. This codes for CASSIRAGGGTDTQYF.